The 18 T cell receptor beta chains presented below share a single source sample, sequenced in a study of T cells expressing NK-cell markers. Reanalyzing the 5' RACE reads, TCRdb keeps one entry per CDR3 protein, without DNA. This table lists 300,000 to 500,000 distinct CDR3 sequences. What was sequenced was blood T cells: a sorted CD56 or NKG2C T cell subset, CD4+ or CD8+ T cells, or bulk PBMC T cells (not recorded which). All receptors come from a woman aged 45 to 65 in good health.

The J gene is TRBJ2-1, the V gene TRBV12-5; TCRdb names TRBD1, which stays unverified in the absence of DNA. The CDR3 covers 15 residues. Germline assignment: CDR1 LGHNT and CDR2 FRNRAP. CDR3 protein: CASGFGAGQYNEQFF.

The J gene is TRBJ2-6, the V gene TRBV24-1; TCRdb reports TRBD1, a call that lacks DNA to check it against. The CDR3 runs to 17 residues. The germline CDR1 and CDR2 sequences are KGHDR and SFDVKD. The CDR3 protein is CATSDPRQASGANVLTF.

The CDR3 sequence: CASSSLFGGNNEQFF. The chain recombines TRBV28 with TRBJ2-1. The germline gives CDR1 MDHEN, CDR2 SYDVKM. The CDR3 totals 15 residues.

This chain joins TRBV28 and TRBJ1-2; TCRdb indicates TRBD1, and absent DNA this call remains unverified. Looked up from germline, CDR1 is MDHEN and CDR2 is SYDVKM. This CDR3 has 11 residues. The CDR3 sequence is CASGNRDGYTF.

The chain couples TRBV7-9 to TRBJ1-2; TCRdb selects TRBD1, and the lack of DNA leaves this call unchecked. Germline loops: CDR1 SEHNR, CDR2 FQNEAQ (reference sequence). The length of the CDR3 is 16 residues. The CDR3 spells CASSLSTGGVSYGYTF.

The chain employs TRBV29-1 and TRBJ2-1; there is no DNA to check the TCRdb D call of TRBD2. The CDR3 spans 15 residues. Looked up from germline, CDR1 is SQVTM and CDR2 is ANQGSEA. The CDR3 spells CSVALGLAGGSEQFF.

The chain uses TRBV5-1 and TRBJ2-7; TCRdb reports TRBD2, a call that lacks DNA to check it against. Germline V gene lookup returns CDR1 SGHRS and CDR2 YFSETQ. This CDR3 is 14 amino acids long. The CDR3 loop is CASKPGGRVHEQYF.

The genes are TRBV6-1 and TRBJ2-7. Germline values: CDR1 MNHNS, CDR2 SASEGT. The CDR3 length is 15 residues. CDR3 sequence reads: CASSENYRTAYEQYF.

This chain uses TRBV5-1 with TRBJ2-1; TCRdb designates TRBD1, a call that cannot be tested without DNA. Germline loops: CDR1 SGHRS, CDR2 YFSETQ. The CDR3 has 15 residues. This chain's CDR3 is CASSRGQGTNNEQFF.

The V gene is TRBV15, the J gene TRBJ1-5. Germline V gene sequence: CDR1 LNHNV, CDR2 YYDKDF (reference sequence). CDR3 length: 15 residues. CDR3 loop: CATSRGQVLSQPQHF.

The rearrangement links TRBV12-3 or TRBV12-4 to TRBJ2-3; there is no DNA to check the TCRdb D call of TRBD2. The CDR3 has 16 residues. The CDR3 reads CASLRGLAGATDTQYF.

The genes are TRBV25-1 and TRBJ2-5; TCRdb selects TRBD1, and the lack of DNA leaves this call unchecked. CDR1 and CDR2 from the germline V gene are MGHDK and SYGVNS. CDR3 length equals 15 residues. CDR3 protein: CASRTGHHIGETQYF.

This CDR3 is CASSQGTLRGDEQFF. The chain has TRBV5-1 and TRBJ2-1; the D call from TCRdb, TRBD1, cannot be confirmed without DNA. There are 15 residues in the CDR3. Germline CDR1 reads SGHRS; CDR2 reads YFSETQ.

J is TRBJ2-1 and V is TRBV10-3; the TCRdb D gene call, TRBD2, has no DNA to confirm it. The CDR3 spans 14 residues. The germline gives CDR1 ENHRY, CDR2 SYGVKD. The CDR3 here is CAIRTTLGSNEQFF.

The gene calls are TRBV7-9 and TRBJ2-1; TCRdb picks TRBD1, but there is no DNA to check that call. The CDR3 spans 15 residues. The germline V gene has CDR1 SEHNR and CDR2 FQNEAQ (reference sequence). CDR3 loop: CASSPSKTGYNEQFF.

The chain combines TRBV20-1 with TRBJ1-5; TCRdb's assignment of TRBD1 cannot be checked, as there is no DNA. Germline V gives CDR1 DFQATT, CDR2 SNEGSKA (reference sequence). The CDR3 is made up of 15 amino acids. The CDR3 spells CSAIQGSSINQPQHF.

The chain joins TRBV11-2 to TRBJ1-4; TCRdb's D call of TRBD1 is untestable without DNA. CDR1 is SGHAT, CDR2 FQNNGV, per germline. This CDR3 contains 15 residues. CDR3 in amino acids: CASSLSGTEGEKLFF.

This chain joins TRBV12-3 or TRBV12-4 and TRBJ2-3. This CDR3 is built from 15 residues. CDR3 loop: CASSLAPTRTDTQYF.